Shown below are 30 T cell receptor beta chains from a single sample sequenced in a study of graft-versus-host responses after intestinal transplantation. Data came from immunoSEQ multiplex PCR; TCRdb stores just in-frame clones and leaves some out. The data show around 40,000 clones, around 83% seen once. Specimen: PBMCs, collected about 160 weeks after transplant. The receptors originated from a human patient who received an intestinal transplant, so some T cells may come from the graft donor.

This rearrangement joins TRBV5-8 to TRBJ2-4; TRBD2 matches at 7 bases. Germline CDR1 reads SGHTS; CDR2 reads YDEGEE. The CDR3 is 16 residues long. Unmatched junction bases numbered 9, after V lost 4 bases and J lost 2 bases. This CDR3 is CASSQDGEGPKNIQYF. The CDR3 coding sequence is TGTGCCAGCAGCCAAGATGGGGAGGGACCCAAAAACATTCAGTACTTC. Together with reference TRBV5-8 and TRBJ2-4, the CDR3 gives the full variable domain: EAGVTQSPTHLIKTRGQQATLRCSPISGHTSVYWYQQALGLGLQFLLWYDEGEERNRGNFPPRFSGRQFPNYSSELNVNALELEDSALYLCASSQDGEGPKNIQYFGAGTRLSVL.

This sequence joins TRBV28 and TRBJ2-7, with TRBD2 matching over 13 bases. CDR1 and CDR2 from the germline V gene are MDHEN and SYDVKM. The CDR3 is 15 residues long. V lost 6 bases to trimming and J lost 2 bases; unmatched junction nucleotides: 4. This CDR3 reads CASRMGTSGAYEQYF. The CDR3 DNA sequence: TGTGCCAGCAGGATGGGGACTAGCGGGGCCTACGAGCAGTACTTC.

CDR3 in DNA: TGTGCCAGCAGCCCAAACAGGGGGAGCTCCTACAATGAGCAGTTCTTC. Residues: CASSPNRGSSYNEQFF. The chain employs TRBV28 and TRBJ2-1; TRBD1 agrees at 8 bases. The CDR3 is 16 amino acids. The V and J ends lost 6 bases and 0 bases, in that order; junction bases with no gene match: 7. Germline assignment: CDR1 MDHEN and CDR2 SYDVKM.

The rearrangement uses TRBV27 and TRBJ2-1; 12 nucleotides line up with TRBD2. Germline values: CDR1 MNHEY, CDR2 SMNVEV (reference sequence). V was pared by 6 bases and J by 4 bases, with 4 bases of the junction left unmatched. The CDR3 covers 15 residues. CDR3 in DNA: TGTGCCAGCAGCCTCGGACTAGCGGGGTACAATGAGCAGTTCTTC. It yields the protein CASSLGLAGYNEQFF.

The chain joins TRBV6-1 to TRBJ2-7, with D possibly being TRBD2 (5 bases). Germline-derived CDR1 and CDR2 are MNHNS and SASEGT. V shed 6 bases and J shed 3 bases, with 12 bases lying between them. This CDR3 spans 13 amino acids. The CDR3 protein is CASRRDRDYEQYF. The CDR3 nucleotides are TGTGCCAGCAGACGAGATCGGGACTACGAGCAGTACTTC.

The rearrangement joins TRBV9 to TRBJ2-2; 12 positions agree with TRBD2. Germline assignment: CDR1 SGDLS and CDR2 YYNGEE. V was pared by 4 bases and J by 5 bases, with 6 bases of the junction left unmatched. The length of the CDR3 is 16 residues. The CDR3 loop reads CASSLTSGRLTGELFF. CDR3 DNA: TGTGCCAGCAGCTTGACTAGCGGGAGATTGACCGGGGAGCTGTTTTTT.

The chain has TRBV7-8 and TRBJ1-5; D is uncertain. Trimming pared 3 bases from V and 2 bases from J, leaving 5 bases between. Germline V lookup: CDR1 SGHVS, CDR2 FQNEAQ. This CDR3 contains 13 residues. The DNA of the CDR3 is TGTGCCAGCAGCTTGCGGGGCAATCAGCCCCAGCATTTT. Its protein is CASSLRGNQPQHF. Using reference TRBV7-8 and TRBJ1-5 for the parts outside the CDR3, the full variable domain is GAGVSQSPRYKVAKRGQDVALRCDPISGHVSLFWYQQALGQGPEFLTYFQNEAQLDKSGLPSDRFFAERPEGSVSTLKIQRTQQEDSAVYLCASSLRGNQPQHFGDGTRLSIL.

The chain joins TRBV5-5 to TRBJ2-6; D unresolved. V was pared by 4 bases and J by 0 bases, with 11 bases between. The length of the CDR3 is 16 residues. Germline-derived CDR1 and CDR2 are SGHKS and YYEKEE (reference sequence). DNA for the CDR3: TGTGCCAGCAGCCAGATCGGCCTCTCTGGGGCCAACGTCCTGACTTTC. Translated: CASSQIGLSGANVLTF.

The V and J genes are TRBV15 and TRBJ2-1, with no clear D. Germline CDR1 is LNHNV and CDR2 is YYDKDF (reference sequence). The CDR3 is 13 residues long. Trimming shortened V by 2 bases and J by 4 bases, and 6 bases separated the two germline ends. CDR3 sequence (DNA): TGTGCCACCAGCAGAAGCTATTACAATGAGCAGTTCTTC. Amino acids: CATSRSYYNEQFF.

The chain links TRBV7-3 to TRBJ1-1; D not certain. V lost 2 bases and J 5 bases, leaving 9 bases between the germline ends. Germline V CDR1 and CDR2: SGHTA, FQGTGA. There are 13 residues in the CDR3. In DNA, the CDR3 is TGTGCCAGCAGCTTAGGACCTACGACTGAAGCTTTCTTT. Encoded protein: CASSLGPTTEAFF.

The genes are TRBV13 and TRBJ1-1, with 7 bases aligning to TRBD1. Germline V lookup: CDR1 PRHDT, CDR2 FYEKMQ (reference sequence). The CDR3 consists of 17 residues. Trimming took 5 bases from V and 4 from J; bases not matched to a gene: 16. The CDR3 is CASSAKTGRVVVTEAFF. Written as DNA, the CDR3 is TGTGCCAGCAGCGCCAAGACAGGGCGAGTAGTGGTCACTGAAGCTTTCTTT. Variable domain in full (rest from reference TRBV13 and TRBJ1-1): AAGVIQSPRHLIKEKRETATLKCYPIPRHDTVYWYQQGPGQDPQFLISFYEKMQSDKGSIPDRFSAQQFSDYHSELNMSSLELGDSALYFCASSAKTGRVVVTEAFFGQGTRLTVV.

This chain connects TRBV7-8 to TRBJ1-5; possible D gene TRBD1, 5 bases. V was trimmed by 4 bases and J by 1 base, leaving 8 bases between them. The CDR3 is 14 amino acids. CDR1 is SGHVS, CDR2 FQNEAQ, per germline. CDR3 nucleotide sequence: TGTGCCAGCAGCTCCGGGGGGAGCAATCAGCCCCAGCATTTT. Its protein product is CASSSGGSNQPQHF.

CDR3 amino acids: CASRSGNTIYF. In DNA form, the CDR3 reads TGTGCCAGCAGATCTGGAAACACCATATATTTT. The chain recombines TRBV6-5 with TRBJ1-3; D ambiguous. The CDR3 runs to 11 residues. The germline V gene encodes CDR1 MNHEY and CDR2 SVGAGI. With 6 bases removed from V and 1 base from J, the gap between germline ends came to 1 base.

The rearrangement joins TRBV6-5 to TRBJ2-7; D is unresolved. The CDR3 extends over 13 amino acids. Trimming removed 0 bases at V and 7 bases at J, with 10 bases between. CDR1 is MNHEY and CDR2 is SVGAGI in the germline V gene. CDR3 nucleotide sequence: TGTGCCAGCAGTTACTCGAGTGGATGGGAGCAGTACTTC. Protein product: CASSYSSGWEQYF.

V usage is TRBV5-1 and J usage is TRBJ2-5; D may be TRBD1 or TRBD2 (5 bases each). This CDR3 region has 14 residues. Trimming stripped 0 bases from V and 5 bases from J, with 11 bases between. Germline loops: CDR1 SGHRS, CDR2 YFSETQ. The CDR3 DNA is TGCGCCAGCAGCTTGGGAGGGGTTGTGGAGACCCAGTACTTC. Translating gives CASSLGGVVETQYF.

The chain recombines TRBV6-1 with TRBJ2-7; TRBD1 agrees at 8 bases. Germline assignment: CDR1 MNHNS and CDR2 SASEGT. J gave up 4 bases and V 6 bases, and 11 bases lay outside the gene matches. The CDR3 covers 15 residues. This chain's CDR3 is CASSGQGGSSYEQYF. For the CDR3, the DNA is TGTGCCAGCAGCGGACAGGGTGGGAGTTCGTACGAGCAGTACTTC.

The table lists this clone with a few counts. This chain uses TRBV5-6 with TRBJ2-3; TRBD1 matches 9 bases. The ends lost 3 bases at V and 6 bases at J; junction bases unmatched: 5. CDR1 and CDR2 (germline): SGHDT, YYEEEE. This CDR3 has 14 amino acids. CDR3 DNA: TGTGCCAGCAGCTCCGGGACAGGGTGGGATACGCAGTATTTT. Encoded protein: CASSSGTGWDTQYF. The full variable domain, with the rest looked up from reference TRBV5-6 and TRBJ2-3, is DAGVTQSPTHLIKTRGQQVTLRCSPKSGHDTVSWYQQALGQGPQFIFQYYEEEERQRGNFPDRFSGHQFPNYSSELNVNALLLGDSALYLCASSSGTGWDTQYFGPGTRLTVL.

This clone has just a few counts. The chain joins TRBV7-9 to TRBJ1-5; TRBD1 is a possible D gene (5 bases). V lost 5 bases, J lost 8 bases, and 19 bases lay in between. This CDR3 region has 15 residues. Germline CDR1 and CDR2: SEHNR and FQNEAQ (reference sequence). CDR3 residues: CASSPPGRTGEPQHF. CDR3 DNA: TGTGCCAGCAGCCCTCCAGGAAGGACGGGGGAGCCCCAGCATTTT.

The V gene is TRBV28, the J gene TRBJ2-7; 11 positions agree with TRBD2. The trim removed 7 bases at V and 2 bases at J, leaving 7 bases unmatched. Germline lookup yields CDR1 MDHEN and CDR2 SYDVKM. There are 15 residues in the CDR3. The CDR3 nucleotides are TGTGCCAGCACCTATATAGCGGGAGGGCCCTACGAGCAGTACTTC. This codes for CASTYIAGGPYEQYF.

This clone was seen only a few times. CDR3 sequence (DNA): TGTGCCAGCAGCTTGAGGAGTTCAACGGGCAATGAGCAGTTCTTC. Residues: CASSLRSSTGNEQFF. The gene calls are TRBV7-2 and TRBJ2-1; no definite D call. This CDR3 comprises 15 residues. Looked up from germline, CDR1 is SGHTA and CDR2 is FQGNSA. Trimming shortened V by 3 bases and J by 6 bases, and 15 bases separated the two germline ends.

The genes are TRBV2 and TRBJ1-4, with D uncertain. Germline CDR1 reads SNHLY; CDR2 reads FYNNEI. The length of the CDR3 is 14 residues. The ends were cut back, 2 bases at V and 3 bases at J, with 7 bases in the middle. The DNA of the CDR3 is TGTGCCAGCAGTGAATGGCAGTCTAATGAAAAACTGTTTTTT. Residues: CASSEWQSNEKLFF.

The V and J genes are TRBV28 and TRBJ2-1; TRBD2 might be the D (5 bases). CDR1 and CDR2 from the germline V gene are MDHEN and SYDVKM. There are 18 residues in the CDR3. Trimming pared 5 bases from V and 0 bases from J, leaving 20 bases between. The CDR3 sequence is CASSVSVPIDYSYNEQFF. CDR3 in DNA: TGTGCCAGCAGTGTCTCCGTCCCAATCGACTACTCCTACAATGAGCAGTTCTTC.

This clone occurred a few times. V usage is TRBV7-6 and J usage is TRBJ2-2; no clear D. Germline-derived CDR1 and CDR2 are SGHVS and FNYEAQ. Trimming took off 3 bases at V and 0 bases at J, with 8 bases between the two ends. The CDR3 runs 15 residues. CDR3 in amino acids: CASSFLRSNTGELFF. The CDR3 nucleotides are TGTGCCAGCAGCTTTCTGCGGTCGAACACCGGGGAGCTGTTTTTT. Based on the CDR3 plus reference TRBV7-6 and TRBJ2-2, the full variable domain is GAGVSQSPRYKVTKRGQDVALRCDPISGHVSLYWYRQALGQGPEFLTYFNYEAQQDKSGLPNDRFSAERPEGSISTLTIQRTEQRDSAMYRCASSFLRSNTGELFFGEGSRLTVL.

The chain has TRBV5-1 and TRBJ2-3, with unresolved D. CDR1 is SGHRS and CDR2 is YFSETQ in the germline V gene. The CDR3 extends over 16 amino acids. V was trimmed by 0 bases and J by 1 base, leaving 12 bases between them. In DNA form, the CDR3 reads TGCGCCAGCAGCTTGGTCGGTAAGGGCCGCACAGATACGCAGTATTTT. It specifies CASSLVGKGRTDTQYF.

The V call is TRBV4-2, the J call TRBJ2-1; 7 nucleotides align to TRBD1. Germline CDR1 is LGHNA and CDR2 is YNFKEQ. V dropped 0 bases and J dropped 4; count of bases not matched to a gene: 6. This CDR3 is 16 amino acids long. The CDR3 sequence is CASSQDGGQAYNEQFF. In DNA form, the CDR3 reads TGTGCCAGCAGCCAAGATGGCGGACAGGCTTACAATGAGCAGTTCTTC.

The chain couples TRBV29-1 to TRBJ2-7, with a possible D match to TRBD2 (5 bases). CDR1 SQVTM and CDR2 ANQGSEA come from the germline V gene. The CDR3 extends over 10 amino acids. CDR3 sequence: CAAGDYEQYF. The CDR3 nucleotides read TGCGCCGCCGGGGACTACGAGCAGTACTTC.

V and J are TRBV7-9 and TRBJ2-5; D is unresolved. V was cut by 4 bases and J by 0 bases, with 15 bases left in between. CDR1 and CDR2 from the germline V gene are SEHNR and FQNEAQ (reference sequence). The CDR3 is made up of 16 amino acids. CDR3 DNA: TGTGCCAGCAGCTCCACTGTCCGACGCTACCAAGAGACCCAGTACTTC. As protein: CASSSTVRRYQETQYF.

V gene TRBV10-2 combines with J gene TRBJ1-2; D is unclear. CDR1 is WSHSY, CDR2 SAAADI, per germline. This CDR3 region has 13 residues. The ends were cut back, 8 bases at V and 1 base at J, with 11 bases in the middle. CDR3 nucleotides: TGCGCCAGCGGACCCCGGGATAACTATGGCTACACCTTC. Translating it yields CASGPRDNYGYTF.

J is TRBJ1-1 and V is TRBV27; 7 nucleotides line up with TRBD1. J was trimmed by 4 bases and V by 6 bases; bases with no gene match: 8. Germline-derived CDR1 and CDR2 are MNHEY and SMNVEV (reference sequence). The CDR3 extends over 14 amino acids. The CDR3 sequence: CASREQGQSTEAFF. As DNA, the CDR3 is TGTGCCAGCAGAGAACAGGGGCAGAGCACTGAAGCTTTCTTT.

This clone is labeled as medium-sized. This sequence joins TRBV19 and TRBJ2-5; no firm D call. The germline V and J ends were trimmed by 6 bases and 4 bases, with 18 bases remaining between them. This CDR3 is 15 amino acids long. Germline V gene data show CDR1 as LNHDA and CDR2 as SQIVND (reference sequence). CDR3 sequence: CASSFYLEERETQYF. The CDR3 bases are TGTGCCAGTAGCTTCTACCTCGAGGAGAGAGAGACCCAGTACTTC.